Listed below are T cell receptor beta chains from one sample, sequenced in a study of shared clonotypes between healthy human individuals. Assay used: immunoSEQ multiplex PCR; TCRdb lists only in-frame clones, some missing. The data hold about 2.4 million clones, with roughly nine tenths observed a single time. Sequences were obtained from naive CD4+ T cells sorted from blood. The origin of the receptors is a man aged 18 to 30 in good health. The conserved cysteine and the conserved F or W are not part of the CDR3 here.

V gene	J gene	CDR3 protein
TRBV7-9	TRBJ2-1	ASSSYRGSYNEQF
TRBV28	TRBJ1-3	ASRPRGQGSGNTIY
TRBV5-3	TRBJ2-1	ARSYVDEQF
TRBV19	TRBJ2-7	ASSAGTGVSYEQY
TRBV28	TRBJ1-5	ASSPPLRDRGGSNQPQH
TRBV7-9	TRBJ1-2	ASSFEGPAYGYT
TRBV7-9	TRBJ2-1	ASSTSGGLYNEQF
TRBV21-1	TRBJ2-5	ASSKAPAGGGTQY
TRBV2	TRBJ1-1	ASSSTGTQNTEAF
TRBV10-3	TRBJ1-2	AISEGTGYGYT
TRBV9	TRBJ2-1	ASSVAQTSGSQQF
TRBV7-3	TRBJ1-4	ASSQRQGKEKLF
TRBV2	TRBJ2-3	ASRTPQGDTQY
TRBV25-1	TRBJ2-5	ASSEPGRGETQY
TRBV30	TRBJ1-2	AWRVTGTGGYGYT
TRBV2	TRBJ2-1	ASSGGTVYNEQF
TRBV20-1	TRBJ1-2	SALEGRGYT
TRBV7-2	TRBJ2-1	ASSFRTVSYNEQF
TRBV7-2	TRBJ2-5	ASSLAALAGGLETQY
TRBV19	TRBJ1-2	ASSIGRGYT
TRBV19	TRBJ2-1	ASSINRGDEQF
TRBV6-5	TRBJ2-5	ASSYGVGDGETQY
TRBV6-5	TRBJ2-7	ASSYSFGTPYEQY
TRBV1	TRBJ1-2	TSSIGTGDGYT
TRBV11-3	TRBJ2-7	ASSLNSAGQGLREQY
TRBV5-5	TRBJ1-2	ASSFDRTNYGYT